Listed below are T cell receptor beta chains from one sample, sequenced in a study of vaccination and CD4 T cells after COVID-19. TCRdb processed the PCR reads anew with MiXCR; each CDR3 protein has one entry. Found here are 15,000 to 20,000 distinct CDR3 sequences, just under 50% of them singletons; the top ten hold 4.5% to 5%. These receptors' targets are unknown. The sample was CD4+ T cells from blood, cultured in vitro, taken before SARS-CoV-2 vaccination. These receptors were collected from a human donor who had recovered from COVID-19. Both conserved end residues are trimmed from each CDR3. The D gene is left open where the match is weak.

TRBJ2-7,TRBV12-3/TRBV12-4,TRBD2,ASSFGLAGLSYEQY
TRBJ1-2,TRBV7-2,.,ASSSGNYGYT
TRBJ1-1,TRBV6-1,.,ASSGETANTEAF
TRBJ1-1,TRBV9,.,ASSYGAQAGTEAF
TRBJ2-7,TRBV18,.,ASSPTADSYEQY
TRBJ1-2,TRBV20-1,.,SARDVGTIEAGYT
TRBJ2-2,TRBV20-1,TRBD2,SARTSGSYTGELF
TRBJ2-3,TRBV6-2/TRBV6-3,.,ASSYHPDTQY
TRBJ1-1,TRBV6-4,.,ATPGFGAHPYTEAF
TRBJ2-1,TRBV7-8,TRBD2,ASSLATSGAYNEQF
TRBJ2-7,TRBV20-1,.,SARDVRVYEQY
TRBJ1-1,TRBV20-1,.,SARSLPGQLLSTEAF
TRBJ1-6,TRBV7-8,TRBD1,ASSLTTGPNSPLH
TRBJ1-5,TRBV15,.,ATSSQMPGVEPQH
TRBJ1-1,TRBV6-1,TRBD1,ASSPIQGANTEAF
TRBJ1-4,TRBV6-1,TRBD1,ASSEVRGGGNEKLF
TRBJ2-7,TRBV20-1,.,SLNPSRGASYEQY
TRBJ1-2,TRBV30,.,ASSTDSYGYT
TRBJ2-7,TRBV2,TRBD2,AGSRDYYEQY
TRBJ2-7,TRBV27,TRBD1,ASSRSGTGYEQY
TRBJ1-6,TRBV27,.,ASSWGKKGGSPLH
TRBJ1-5,TRBV7-2,.,ASSLGAFGSNQPQH
TRBJ1-1,TRBV24-1,.,ATSGGVGGTEAF
TRBJ2-7,TRBV20-1,TRBD2,SAPKRSGRGSYEQY
TRBJ2-7,TRBV24-1,TRBD1,ATSGNGTDLTYEQY
TRBJ1-6,TRBV12-3/TRBV12-4,.,ASRLGARGSPLH
TRBJ2-7,TRBV11-2,.,ASSLITYSYEQY
TRBJ2-2,TRBV11-3,.,ASSIGGNTGELF
TRBJ1-2,TRBV6-1,TRBD1,ASSHRDRGYGYT
TRBJ1-6,TRBV2,.,ASSDGRGIGSPLH
TRBJ1-2,TRBV11-2,.,ASSLASVAGGYT